The clone carrying this T cell receptor (beta chain) was detected only once. Per the original data handling: Researchers report that nucleated cell counts were estimated from reference gene primer amplification. Using immunoSEQ multiplex PCR, the repertoire was profiled, and TCRdb retains in-frame clones only, with some absent. V, J and clone size are those of that table, while D and trimming were read from the DNA. The data contain hundreds of thousands of clones, about 91% of them singletons. The data derive from a study of blood T cell repertoires in COVID-19. Looking at the study overall: Researchers got acute and convalescent COVID-19 samples from the United States, Italy and Spain. Sample material is recorded as cDNA or gDNA derived from T cells, B-cell-depleted T cells, or PBMCs.

The CDR3 covers 15 residues. Trimming cost V 0 bases and J 1 base, with 8 bases left between them. Germline CDR1 is MNHEY and CDR2 is SMNVEV (reference sequence). The receptor was isolated from a woman in her sixties with acute or convalescent COVID-19. The chain couples TRBV27 to TRBJ2-3; unclear D gene. The sequenced sample consisted of peripheral blood. The CDR3 reads CASSLSSFGTDTQYF. The CDR3 bases are TGTGCCAGCAGTTTATCGTCATTTGGCACAGATACGCAGTATTTT.